This T cell receptor (beta chain) was found in a study of shared T cell receptors in the human thymus. The repertoire was sequenced with immunoSEQ multiplex PCR; TCRdb's copy has only in-frame clones and lacks some. Of some 400,000 clones in the sample, over 90% were seen once. Germline V lookup: CDR1 MNHNS, CDR2 SASEGT. This CDR3 has 11 residues. V dropped 5 bases and J dropped 5 bases, with 7 bases sitting between them. Source material: thymocytes. The chain recombines TRBV6-1 with TRBJ2-7; D gene uncertain. This TCR derives from a human donor. The CDR3 is CASSPFDEQYF. CDR3 coding DNA: TGTGCCAGCAGTCCGTTCGACGAGCAGTACTTC.